This T cell receptor (beta chain) was sequenced during a study of regulatory T cells in long-lasting Graves disease. Study outcomes and limitations: With persistent disease, TRBV28, TRBJ1-2 and TRBJ2-5 were the favored segments.

The time point is: persistent/refractory GD, antithyroid drugs over 5 years with positive TRAb. The TCR library was made from RNA extracted from PBMCs. By American Thyroid Association guidelines, Graves' disease was diagnosed in the cohort. Comments on this clonotype: The target antigen is unknown. The junction departs from germline at one end; a sequencing error may be responsible.

Combining iRepertoire HTBI primers with Arm-PCR of CDR3 regions, the authors built TCR beta libraries. TCRdb re-called the multiplex PCR reads through MiXCR, storing one row per CDR3 protein. The sample contains 300,000 to 350,000 distinct CDR3 sequences, roughly a fifth of which appear only once. The length of the CDR3 is 16 residues. The sequences come from peripheral blood mononuclear cells (PBMCs), collected when the disease was refractory, from a patient treated with antithyroid drugs. The TCR comes from a female donor with Graves disease. V usage is TRBV12-3 or TRBV12-4 and J usage is TRBJ2-7; 9 nucleotides align to TRBD2. This CDR3 is CASSQPLAGRSYEQYF. Here the CDR3 DNA reads TGCGCCAGCAGCCAGCCACTAGCGGGTCGCTCCTACGAGCAGTACTTC.